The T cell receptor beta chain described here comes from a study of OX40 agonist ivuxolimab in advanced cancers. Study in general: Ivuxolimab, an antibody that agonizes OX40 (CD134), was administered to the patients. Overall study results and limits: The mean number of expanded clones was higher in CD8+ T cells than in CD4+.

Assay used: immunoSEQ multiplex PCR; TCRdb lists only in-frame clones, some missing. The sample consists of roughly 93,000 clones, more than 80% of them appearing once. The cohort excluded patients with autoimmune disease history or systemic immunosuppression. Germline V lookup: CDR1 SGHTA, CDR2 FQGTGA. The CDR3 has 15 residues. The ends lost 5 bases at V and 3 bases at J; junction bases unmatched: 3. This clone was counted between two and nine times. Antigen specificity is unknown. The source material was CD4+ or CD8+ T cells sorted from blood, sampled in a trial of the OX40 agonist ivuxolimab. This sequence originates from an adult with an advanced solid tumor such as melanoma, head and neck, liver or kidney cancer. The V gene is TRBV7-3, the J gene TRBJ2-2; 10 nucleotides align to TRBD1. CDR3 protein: CASSDGTGDTGELFF. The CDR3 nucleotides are TGTGCCAGCAGCGACGGGACAGGGGACACCGGGGAGCTGTTTTTT.